The sequence of this TCR beta chain was determined in a study of blood T cell repertoires in COVID-19. TCRdb's table, derived via immunoSEQ multiplex PCR, lists solely in-frame clones and lacks some. The sample consists of fewer than 250,000 clones, under 90% of them appearing once. The participants were between about 18 and 89 years old and came from some 23 US areas. Assignment of participants to cohorts was predicated upon participant-reported clinical history. Germline values: CDR1 SGHRS, CDR2 YFSETQ. The germline V and J ends were trimmed by 4 bases and 1 base, with 12 bases remaining between them. The CDR3 runs 15 residues.

Sample: PBMCs or T cells enriched from blood (not recorded which). The V call is TRBV5-1, the J call TRBJ1-5; D not resolved. The source is a woman in her thirties or forties who had been exposed to COVID-19. The CDR3 spells CASSPTAGSNQPQHF. CDR3 bases: TGCGCCAGCAGCCCGACGGCGGGGAGCAATCAGCCCCAGCATTTT.